This T cell receptor beta chain was observed in a study of blood T cell repertoires in COVID-19. Looking at the study overall: The United States, Italy and Spain provided the acute and convalescent COVID-19 samples.

Profiled with immunoSEQ multiplex PCR; TCRdb holds only in-frame clones, not every one. Here the sample spans over 200,000 clones, over 70% being singletons. Germline lookup yields CDR1 SNHLY and CDR2 FYNNEI. The CDR3 length is 18 residues. The V end lost 1 base, the J end lost 2 bases, and 21 bases lay between the germline ends. J is TRBJ2-7 and V is TRBV2, with D maybe TRBD1 (6 bases). The sequencing input was peripheral blood. The receptor comes from a man older than 75 with acute or convalescent COVID-19. This CDR3 is CASSEDLGQLSFTYEQYF. The CDR3 DNA is TGTGCCAGCAGTGAAGATCTCGGACAGTTGAGTTTCACCTACGAGCAGTACTTC. Filled out from reference TRBV2 and TRBJ2-7, the complete variable domain reads EPEVTQTPSHQVTQMGQEVILRCVPISNHLYFYWYRQILGQKVEFLVSFYNNEISEKSEIFDDQFSVERPDGSNFTLKIRSTKLEDSAMYFCASSEDLGQLSFTYEQYFGPGTRLTVT.